In its sample, the clone carrying this T cell receptor (beta chain) was seen many times. The authors ran unsorted PBMC replicate PCRs on around 320 ng DNA, 32,000 or so T cell genomes. The table came from immunoSEQ multiplex PCR; TCRdb's copy has only in-frame clones and leaves some out. The sample carries about 480,000 clones, 60% to 80% recorded once. Germline V gives CDR1 MNHEY, CDR2 SMNVEV (reference sequence). The CDR3 is 15 residues long. V shed 0 bases and J shed 3 bases, with 9 bases lying between them. The sample is drawn from a study of shared clonotypes between healthy human individuals. The sample comprised PBMCs. The V call is TRBV27, the J call TRBJ1-5, with D possibly TRBD1 on 6 matching bases. The sequence was obtained from a middle-aged woman in good health. Some clones in this sample may be carry-over from other donors' samples. The CDR3 DNA is TGTGCCAGCAGTTTATCCGGACAGAACAATCAGCCCCAGCATTTT. This encodes CASSLSGQNNQPQHF.